These 9 T cell receptor beta chains came from one sample sequenced in a study of blood T cell repertoires in COVID-19. The method was immunoSEQ multiplex PCR; TCRdb's version includes in-frame clones alone and lacks a portion of them. The data contain 200,000 to 250,000 clones, about 85% of them singletons. Material for sequencing was peripheral blood. The receptor set was obtained from a woman in her forties or fifties with COVID-19, enrolled during active disease.

A single count supports this clone. The V and J genes are TRBV19 and TRBJ1-1, with 10 positions matching TRBD1. The CDR3 extends over 17 amino acids. V lost 3 bases to trimming and J lost 4 bases; unmatched junction nucleotides: 11. From germline, CDR1 is LNHDA and CDR2 SQIVND (reference sequence). The CDR3 DNA follows: TGTGCCAGTAGTATTTCCATTCTGCGGACAGGGGGCACTGAAGCTTTCTTT. This sequence encodes CASSISILRTGGTEAFF.

The genes are TRBV6-4 and TRBJ2-7; 10 nucleotides align to TRBD2. The V segment lost 2 bases and the J segment 2 bases; nucleotides outside the gene matches: 6. The CDR3 extends over 16 amino acids. CDR1 is MRHNA, CDR2 SNTAGT, per germline. CDR3 DNA sequence: TGTGCCAGCAGTGACGACAAGCGGGGGGGCCCCTACGAGCAGTACTTC. This encodes CASSDDKRGGPYEQYF.

The chain has TRBV18 and TRBJ1-3; no clear D gene. Germline V gene sequence: CDR1 KGHSH, CDR2 LQKENI. Trimming left V 1 base short and J 7 bases short, with 11 bases between. The CDR3 length is 14 residues. The CDR3 region is CASSPRHSENTIYF. In nucleotides, the CDR3 is TGTGCCAGCTCACCACGTCATTCGGAGAACACCATATATTTT.

The V and J genes are TRBV6-1 and TRBJ2-7; unclear D gene. This CDR3 has 15 amino acids. V was clipped by 1 base and J by 1 base, with 11 bases between them. Germline V CDR1 and CDR2: MNHNS, SASEGT. For the CDR3, the DNA is TGTGCCAGCAGTGAAGAGTACAGTTCATCCTACGAGCAGTACGTC. Translating it yields CASSEEYSSSYEQYV.

The chain has TRBV27 and TRBJ2-2; D may be TRBD1 (6 bases). Germline CDR1 reads MNHEY; CDR2 reads SMNVEV (reference sequence). V lost 6 bases, J lost 3 bases, and 14 bases lay in between. The CDR3 covers 15 residues. The CDR3 sequence: CASSPHRAHTGELFF. The CDR3 DNA reads as TGTGCCAGCAGCCCACACAGGGCGCACACCGGGGAGCTGTTTTTT.

This clone was counted a few times. CDR3 residues: CASSPRGQTISYEQYV. The CDR3 bases are TGTGCCAGCAGCCCCCGGGGACAGACGATTAGCTACGAGCAGTACGTC. The rearrangement uses TRBV11-3 and TRBJ2-7; 7 bases map to TRBD1. The CDR3 consists of 16 residues. CDR1 is SGHNT and CDR2 is YENEEA in the germline V gene. V shed 5 bases, J shed 3 bases, and the junction held 13 bases outside the gene matches.

The gene calls are TRBV30 and TRBJ2-2, with 9 bases aligning to TRBD1. The CDR3 is made up of 15 amino acids. Germline CDR1 GTSNPN, CDR2 SVGIG (reference sequence). V was clipped by 3 bases and J by 5 bases; unmatched bases: 7. For the CDR3, the DNA is TGTGCCTGGAGAACAGGGGGCGCAGAAACCGGGGAGCTGTTTTTT. This gives the protein CAWRTGGAETGELFF.

This clone showed up just a few times. The chain recombines TRBV7-8 with TRBJ1-3, with D uncertain. In germline, CDR1 is SGHVS, CDR2 FQNEAQ. Trimming took 7 bases from V and 1 from J, leaving 11 bases between them. This CDR3 comprises 14 residues. The CDR3 loop reads CASTRDLSGNTIYF. The CDR3 coding sequence is TGTGCCAGCACGAGGGATTTGTCTGGAAACACCATATATTTT. The whole variable domain, filled in from reference TRBV7-8 and TRBJ1-3, reads GAGVSQSPRYKVAKRGQDVALRCDPISGHVSLFWYQQALGQGPEFLTYFQNEAQLDKSGLPSDRFFAERPEGSVSTLKIQRTQQEDSAVYLCASTRDLSGNTIYFGEGSWLTVV.

V and J are TRBV11-3 and TRBJ2-7; TRBD2 matches at 7 bases. Per the germline V gene, CDR1 is SGHNT and CDR2 is YENEEA. There are 14 residues in the CDR3. J lost 0 bases, V lost 5 bases, and 4 bases had no gene match. This chain's CDR3 is CASSHPSGSYEQYF. CDR3 bases: TGTGCCAGCAGCCATCCTAGCGGCTCCTACGAGCAGTACTTC.